The 18 T cell receptor beta chains reported below all come from one sample, sequenced in a study of T cells after posttransplantation cyclophosphamide. Clones were sequenced by immunoSEQ multiplex PCR, and TCRdb holds only the in-frame ones, with some missing. The data show about 52,000 clones, about 82% seen once. Sequenced sample: PBMCs. The receptor source for this set is a man aged 25-45 years with a blood cancer, CMV-positive, and with a related stem cell donor.

V gene TRBV7-2 combines with J gene TRBJ2-4; 10 bases are shared with TRBD2. With V trimmed by 1 base and J by 5 bases, 14 bases remained unmatched. This CDR3 contains 19 residues. The germline CDR1 and CDR2 sequences are SGHTA and FQGNSA. Here the CDR3 DNA reads TGTGCCAGCAGCTTAGGGCGCGGTCCTAGCGGGAGTTCCCAAAACATTCAGTACTTC. This gives the protein CASSLGRGPSGSSQNIQYF.

The rearrangement uses TRBV4-1 and TRBJ2-3; D is possibly TRBD2 (5 bases). The CDR3 contains 16 residues. Germline V lookup: CDR1 MGHRA, CDR2 YSYEKL. Trimming pared 4 bases from V and 2 bases from J, leaving 16 bases between. CDR3 in DNA: TGCGCCAGCAGCCTCCCGGGAACGGCCGACACAGATACGCAGTATTTT. Its protein is CASSLPGTADTDTQYF.

This clone was seen only a few times. This chain links TRBV5-5 with TRBJ1-1; D is unresolved. Deletions cut 3 bases from V and 1 base from J, with 7 bases between. CDR3 length: 13 amino acids. The germline V gene encodes CDR1 SGHKS and CDR2 YYEKEE (reference sequence). Here the CDR3 DNA reads TGTGCCAGCAGCTCTAGCAGGAACACTGAAGCTTTCTTT. This sequence encodes CASSSSRNTEAFF. Full variable domain (outside the CDR3, taken from reference TRBV5-5 and TRBJ1-1): DAGVTQSPTHLIKTRGQQVTLRCSPISGHKSVSWYQQVLGQGPQFIFQYYEKEERGRGNFPDRFSARQFPNYSSELNVNALLLGDSALYLCASSSSRNTEAFFGQGTRLTVV.

This rearrangement joins TRBV6-1 to TRBJ2-3, with TRBD1 matching over 7 bases. CDR3 length: 14 amino acids. The V gene end was trimmed by 6 bases and the J gene end by 2 bases; junction bases not matched to a gene: 5. CDR1 MNHNS and CDR2 SASEGT come from the germline V gene. CDR3 in DNA: TGTGCCAGCAGAAGAACAGGGGCCACAGATACGCAGTATTTT. Translating it yields CASRRTGATDTQYF.

The chain carries TRBV18 and TRBJ2-7; 12 bases align to TRBD2. The junction had 8 bases not matched to a gene; V was cut back by 4 bases and J by 4 bases. This CDR3 spans 16 amino acids. Per germline, CDR1 KGHSH and CDR2 LQKENI. The CDR3 region has the DNA TGTGCCAGCTCACTTAAACTAGCGGGAGGTGTATACGAGCAGTACTTC. Protein product: CASSLKLAGGVYEQYF. Complete variable domain (other parts from reference TRBV18 and TRBJ2-7): NAGVMQNPRHLVRRRGQEARLRCSPMKGHSHVYWYRQLPEEGLKFMVYLQKENIIDESGMPKERFSAEFPKEGPSILRIQQVVRGDSAAYFCASSLKLAGGVYEQYFGPGTRLTVT.

J is TRBJ2-5 and V is TRBV2; 8 bases fit TRBD2. The CDR3 totals 15 residues. The V and J ends lost 2 bases and 8 bases, in that order; junction bases with no gene match: 10. Germline loops: CDR1 SNHLY, CDR2 FYNNEI. CDR3: CASSEMVAGGRTQYF. Written as DNA, the CDR3 is TGTGCCAGCAGTGAAATGGTGGCGGGGGGACGTACCCAGTACTTC.

This sequence joins TRBV29-1 and TRBJ1-1, with 7 bases identical to TRBD1. The CDR3 is made up of 13 amino acids. Looked up from germline, CDR1 is SQVTM and CDR2 is ANQGSEA. V gave up 7 bases and J gave up 7 bases; unmatched junction bases: 12. CDR3 loop: CSASARQGNEAFF. CDR3 DNA sequence: TGCAGCGCCTCAGCCAGACAGGGCAATGAAGCTTTCTTT.

This clone was observed once. The chain employs TRBV4-1 and TRBJ1-2; a weak D match, TRBD1 (5 bases). Per the germline V gene, CDR1 is MGHRA and CDR2 is YSYEKL. Trimming took 4 bases from V and 5 from J, leaving 17 bases between them. The CDR3 runs 15 residues. CDR3 in DNA: TGCGCCAGCAGCCGAGGAAGCGGGACCGGTTATGGCTACACCTTC. This codes for CASSRGSGTGYGYTF.

As DNA, the CDR3 is TGTGCCAGCAGCTCCCTAGCGGGAGGGTACAATGAGCAGTTCTTC. It specifies CASSSLAGGYNEQFF. The genes are TRBV5-6 and TRBJ2-1; the match to TRBD2 covers 12 bases. There are 15 residues in the CDR3. The germline gives CDR1 SGHDT, CDR2 YYEEEE. V dropped 3 bases and J dropped 4; count of bases not matched to a gene: 2.

This rearrangement joins TRBV18 to TRBJ1-4, with unresolved D. The germline V gene has CDR1 KGHSH and CDR2 LQKENI. V lost 5 bases, J lost 0 bases, and 13 bases lay in between. CDR3 length: 16 amino acids. CDR3 residues: CASSLRREATNEKLFF. CDR3 sequence (DNA): TGTGCCAGCTCATTGCGACGGGAAGCAACTAATGAAAAACTGTTTTTT.

This chain uses TRBV21-1 with TRBJ1-1; the listed D gene, TRBD1, was not tested against the DNA. TRBV21-1 constitutes a pseudogene. The CDR3 sequence is 14 residues long. The CDR3 coding sequence is TGTGCCAGCAGCGGCCCAGGGGCGATGGCTGAAGCTTTCTTT. This translates into CASSGPGAMAEAFF.

The chain combines TRBV7-2 with TRBJ2-1; 8 bases match TRBD2. The junction had 8 bases not matched to a gene; V was cut back by 5 bases and J by 8 bases. Germline CDR1 reads SGHTA; CDR2 reads FQGNSA. The CDR3 extends over 14 amino acids. This CDR3 is CASSGSGIVDEQFF. The DNA for the CDR3 is TGTGCCAGCAGCGGTAGCGGGATCGTAGATGAGCAGTTCTTC.

The gene calls are TRBV27 and TRBJ2-7, with a possible D match to TRBD1 (6 bases). The CDR3 length is 14 residues. Germline CDR1 MNHEY, CDR2 SMNVEV (reference sequence). The V and J ends lost 3 bases and 6 bases respectively, with 15 bases between them. In nucleotides, the CDR3 is TGTGCCAGCAGTTTCCCAGGGGCCCTCTCCGAGCAGTACTTC. Its protein is CASSFPGALSEQYF.

V and J are TRBV5-1 and TRBJ2-7; a weak D match, TRBD1 (6 bases). Germline V CDR1 and CDR2: SGHRS, YFSETQ. V was pared by 3 bases and J by 0 bases, with 10 bases between. The CDR3 runs 14 residues. The CDR3 nucleotides are TGCGCCAGCAGCTCACAGGGTAGCTCCTACGAGCAGTACTTC. Translating it yields CASSSQGSSYEQYF.

This chain uses TRBV5-1 with TRBJ2-7; maybe TRBD2 (6 bases). This CDR3 is built from 14 residues. V lost 4 bases and J lost 2, with 13 bases in between. Germline V CDR1 and CDR2: SGHRS, YFSETQ. This CDR3 reads CASSHASGPYEQYF. CDR3 bases: TGCGCCAGCAGCCACGCGAGCGGGCCCTACGAGCAGTACTTC. Full variable domain (rest looked up from reference TRBV5-1 and TRBJ2-7): KAGVTQTPRYLIKTRGQQVTLSCSPISGHRSVSWYQQTPGQGLQFLFEYFSETQRNKGNFPGRFSGRQFSNSRSEMNVSTLELGDSALYLCASSHASGPYEQYFGPGTRLTVT.

The chain combines TRBV19 with TRBJ2-1; a possible D gene is TRBD2 (5 bases). Per the germline V gene, CDR1 is LNHDA and CDR2 is SQIVND (reference sequence). V was pared by 5 bases and J by 0 bases, with 11 bases between. CDR3 length equals 15 residues. In DNA form, the CDR3 reads TGTGCCAGTAGTTTTGGAGGTTACTCCTACAATGAGCAGTTCTTC. It yields the protein CASSFGGYSYNEQFF.

V and J are TRBV28 and TRBJ2-1, with D possibly matching TRBD2 (6 bases). Germline V gives CDR1 MDHEN, CDR2 SYDVKM. This CDR3 comprises 16 residues. V lost 7 bases and J lost 0, with 16 bases in between. The chain's CDR3 is CASIPWAGSSYNEQFF. CDR3 nucleotide sequence: TGTGCCAGCATCCCGTGGGCCGGGAGCTCCTACAATGAGCAGTTCTTC.

In its sample, this clone was seen once. V is TRBV28 and J is TRBJ1-2; 9 bases map to TRBD1. The V gene end was trimmed by 2 bases and the J gene end by 5 bases; junction bases not matched to a gene: 9. CDR3 length equals 16 residues. Germline V gene data show CDR1 as MDHEN and CDR2 as SYDVKM. The CDR3 reads CASSLVTGGATYGYTF. DNA of the CDR3: TGTGCCAGCAGTTTAGTGACAGGGGGTGCAACTTATGGCTACACCTTC.